Below, 20 T cell receptor beta chains from the same sample are listed, as sequenced in a study of beta chain features in type 1 diabetes. TCRB transcripts that were expressed got sequenced, as all of the isolated RNA had been reverse transcribed. Profiled with immunoSEQ multiplex PCR; TCRdb holds only in-frame clones, not every one. Here the sample spans about 150,000 clones, roughly an eighth being singletons. Study findings and constraints: Across all four CD4+ subsets, people with type 1 diabetes showed modestly shorter TCRB CDR3s.

Their recognized antigens are unknown. The sample comprised central memory CD4+ T cells from blood. These receptors were taken from a young man with type 1 diabetes.

This clone appeared a few times. The J gene is TRBJ1-1, the V gene TRBV6-1, with D uncertain. This CDR3 region has 13 residues. The germline V gene encodes CDR1 MNHNS and CDR2 SASEGT. V shed 7 bases and J shed 4 bases, with 13 bases lying between them. The CDR3 region is CASTLAPGTEAFF. The CDR3 nucleotides are TGTGCCAGCACTCTTGCCCCGGGCACTGAAGCTTTCTTT.

This clone was found a few times. The V call is TRBV7-2, the J call TRBJ1-1; TRBD1 is a possible D gene (5 bases). Germline CDR1 SGHTA, CDR2 FQGNSA. Trimming took 3 bases from V and 3 from J, leaving 14 bases between them. The CDR3 covers 15 residues. The CDR3 here is CASSFKWGGDTEAFF. The CDR3 bases are TGTGCCAGCAGCTTCAAATGGGGCGGCGACACTGAAGCTTTCTTT.

The gene calls are TRBV25-1 and TRBJ2-5; 8 positions agree with TRBD1. TRBJ2-7 matches the DNA end more closely, so the J call is doubtful. The CDR3 loop spans 14 amino acids. The V gene's germline CDR1 is MGHDK and CDR2 SYGVNS. CDR3 residues: CASTLTGAPYEQYF. DNA for the CDR3: TGTGCCAGCACTCTGACAGGGGCCCCCTACGAGCAGTACTTC.

This clone showed up just a few times. V gene TRBV15 combines with J gene TRBJ1-1, with D unresolved. The CDR3 has 14 residues. The V gene's germline CDR1 is LNHNV and CDR2 YYDKDF (reference sequence). V was pared by 3 bases and J by 4 bases, with 12 bases between. The CDR3 here is CATSSRRAATEAFF. The DNA of the CDR3 is TGTGCCACCAGCAGTAGGAGGGCGGCCACTGAAGCTTTCTTT.

V usage is TRBV7-8 and J usage is TRBJ2-7; no definite D call. CDR3 size: 13 residues. Germline assignment: CDR1 SGHVS and CDR2 FQNEAQ. The ends were cut back, 5 bases at V and 1 base at J, with 9 bases in the middle. CDR3 region: CASSAQQSYEQYF. Here the CDR3 DNA reads TGTGCCAGCAGCGCCCAACAGTCCTACGAGCAGTACTTC.

The chain employs TRBV11-1 and TRBJ2-7; D is uncertain. V lost 1 base and J 4 bases, leaving 2 bases between the germline ends. The CDR3 contains 11 residues. Looked up from germline, CDR1 is SGHAT and CDR2 is FQDESV (reference sequence). As DNA, the CDR3 is TGTGCCAGCAGCTTAGTATACGAGCAGTACTTC. Amino acids: CASSLVYEQYF.

This chain connects TRBV6-1 to TRBJ2-1, with D unresolved. This CDR3 has 15 residues. Trimming removed 4 bases from V and 7 bases from J, with 17 bases in between. Per germline, CDR1 MNHNS and CDR2 SASEGT. The CDR3 DNA reads TGTGCCAGCAGTGGGGCGTCTGACCCCACAAATGAGCAGTTCTTC. Translating it yields CASSGASDPTNEQFF.

This chain connects TRBV28 to TRBJ1-5; 8 bases agree with TRBD1. V dropped 10 bases and J dropped 6; count of bases not matched to a gene: 14. The CDR3 has 15 residues. The germline V gene has CDR1 MDHEN and CDR2 SYDVKM. The CDR3 region is CATATRGRLGQPQHF. In DNA, the CDR3 is TGTGCCACCGCGACCAGGGGGCGATTAGGTCAGCCCCAGCATTTT.

V is TRBV9 and J is TRBJ2-5; TRBD2 agrees at 11 bases. J was trimmed by 5 bases and V by 0 bases; bases with no gene match: 0. The germline V gene encodes CDR1 SGDLS and CDR2 YYNGEE. The CDR3 contains 14 residues. This CDR3 reads CASSVASGGETQYF. For the CDR3, the DNA is TGTGCCAGCAGCGTAGCTAGCGGGGGGGAGACCCAGTACTTC. The variable domain in full, completed from reference TRBV9 and TRBJ2-5, reads DSGVTQTPKHLITATGQRVTLRCSPRSGDLSVYWYQQSLDQGLQFLIQYYNGEERAKGNILERFSAQQFPDLHSELNLSSLELGDSALYFCASSVASGGETQYFGPGTRLLVL.

The chain joins TRBV10-3 to TRBJ2-5, with no clear D. Germline CDR1 is ENHRY and CDR2 is SYGVKD. CDR3 length: 11 amino acids. V was clipped by 10 bases and J by 2 bases, with 8 bases between them. For the CDR3, the DNA is TGTGCCAGCAGCCGTCAAGAGACCCAGTACTTC. Encoded protein: CASSRQETQYF.

J is TRBJ1-2 and V is TRBV7-9; 9 bases are shared with TRBD1. CDR1 is SEHNR and CDR2 is FQNEAQ in the germline V gene (reference sequence). This CDR3 has 14 amino acids. Trimming cost V 3 bases and J 14 bases; bases outside gene matches: 13. For the CDR3, the DNA is TGTGCCAGCAGCTTCGGACAGGGGAGAATTGGTGTTACCTTC. This codes for CASSFGQGRIGVTF.

The V and J genes are TRBV5-1 and TRBJ1-1; D perhaps matches TRBD1 (5 bases). Germline CDR1 reads SGHRS; CDR2 reads YFSETQ. There are 13 residues in the CDR3. The V and J ends lost 3 bases and 2 bases respectively, with 8 bases between them. This CDR3 reads CASSSQGNTEAFF. In nucleotides, the CDR3 is TGCGCCAGCAGCTCCCAGGGTAACACTGAAGCTTTCTTT.

This clone was seen only a few times. The gene calls are TRBV4-1 and TRBJ2-7; no firm D call. The CDR3 loop spans 14 amino acids. CDR1 is MGHRA, CDR2 YSYEKL, per germline. With 0 bases removed from V and 7 bases from J, the gap between germline ends came to 13 bases. The chain's CDR3 is CASSQEYPGPEQYF. CDR3 in DNA: TGCGCCAGCAGCCAAGAGTATCCTGGACCGGAGCAGTACTTC.

This clone was seen a handful of times. This CDR3 reads CASSLGPRTGAEGYTF. For the CDR3, the DNA is TGTGCCAGCAGCTTGGGCCCTCGGACAGGGGCAGAAGGCTACACCTTC. The chain carries TRBV5-8 and TRBJ1-2; 9 positions agree with TRBD1. There are 16 residues in the CDR3. V lost 0 bases and J lost 8; bases outside the gene matches: 11. Germline V gene lookup returns CDR1 SGHTS and CDR2 YDEGEE.

This sequence joins TRBV9 and TRBJ1-6, with 8 bases identical to TRBD1. The CDR3 consists of 16 residues. Trimming took 2 bases from V and 7 from J; bases not matched to a gene: 8. Germline lookup yields CDR1 SGDLS and CDR2 YYNGEE. The CDR3 DNA reads as TGTGCCAGCAGCGTCTCCCCGGGACAGGAAAATTCACCCCTCCACTTT. It yields the protein CASSVSPGQENSPLHF.

In regard to this clone: The same CDR3 is also encoded by other DNA sequences in this sample. The chain recombines TRBV7-9 with TRBJ1-4; D call uncertain. Germline CDR1 is SEHNR and CDR2 is FQNEAQ (reference sequence). V was pared by 1 base and J by 7 bases, with 4 bases between. The length of the CDR3 is 12 residues. CDR3 coding DNA: TGTGCCAGCAGCTTAGAGGGTGAAAAACTGTTTTTT. Protein sequence: CASSLEGEKLFF. Based on the CDR3 plus reference TRBV7-9 and TRBJ1-4, the full variable domain is DTGVSQNPRHKITKRGQNVTFRCDPISEHNRLYWYRQTLGQGPEFLTYFQNEAQLEKSRLLSDRFSAERPKGSFSTLEIQRTEQGDSAMYLCASSLEGEKLFFGSGTQLSVL.

There are a few counts of this clone. This sequence joins TRBV6-5 and TRBJ2-1; the match to TRBD1 covers 8 bases. Germline V lookup: CDR1 MNHEY, CDR2 SVGAGI. The CDR3 loop spans 14 amino acids. V was pared by 6 bases and J by 9 bases, with 10 bases of the junction left unmatched. CDR3 nucleotides: TGTGCCAGCAGACGACAGGGGACAACAAGTGAGCAGTTCTTC. Amino acids: CASRRQGTTSEQFF.

This clone was found a few times. Its ends do not fully match the called genes, so a read error is possible. This chain links TRBV25-1 with TRBJ2-5, with 11 bases that match TRBD2. Germline V lookup: CDR1 MGHDK, CDR2 SYGVNS. The CDR3 consists of 17 residues. The CDR3 loop reads CSSGPADGTSGQETQYF. CDR3 nucleotides: TGTTCCAGCGGCCCGGCTGACGGGACTAGCGGCCAAGAGACCCAGTACTTC.

This clone has more than one count but fewer than ten. This chain connects TRBV18 to TRBJ2-5; the D gene is possibly TRBD1 (6 bases). CDR3 length equals 15 residues. Germline V lookup: CDR1 KGHSH, CDR2 LQKENI. V was shortened by 3 bases and J by 5 bases, with 16 bases between the two germline ends. CDR3 amino acids: CASSPHRDVWETQYF. The CDR3 bases are TGTGCCAGCTCACCCCACAGGGACGTGTGGGAGACCCAGTACTTC.

This clone was seen only a few times. V usage is TRBV2 and J usage is TRBJ2-7, with 7 positions matching TRBD1. Germline CDR1 SNHLY, CDR2 FYNNEI. After removal of 3 bases from V and 0 bases from J, the junction contained 2 bases not matched to a gene. This CDR3 contains 14 residues. The CDR3 nucleotides are TGTGCCAGCAGTGAGACAGGGCTCTCCTACGAGCAGTACTTC. This codes for CASSETGLSYEQYF. Filled out from reference TRBV2 and TRBJ2-7, the complete variable domain reads EPEVTQTPSHQVTQMGQEVILRCVPISNHLYFYWYRQILGQKVEFLVSFYNNEISEKSEIFDDQFSVERPDGSNFTLKIRSTKLEDSAMYFCASSETGLSYEQYFGPGTRLTVT.